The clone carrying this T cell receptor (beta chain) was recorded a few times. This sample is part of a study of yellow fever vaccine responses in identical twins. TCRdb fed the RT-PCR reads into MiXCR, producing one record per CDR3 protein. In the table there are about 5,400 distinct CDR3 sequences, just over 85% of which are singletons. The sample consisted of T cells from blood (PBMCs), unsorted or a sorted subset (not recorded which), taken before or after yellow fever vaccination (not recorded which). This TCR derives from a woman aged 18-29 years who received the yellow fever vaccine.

CDR3: CATTGDGANVLTF. The CDR3 nucleotides read TGTGCCACGACAGGGGATGGGGCCAACGTCCTGACTTTC. The chain recombines TRBV10-3 with TRBJ2-6, with 8 bases aligning to TRBD1. CDR1 is ENHRY and CDR2 is SYGVKD in the germline V gene. The junction had 2 bases not matched to a gene; V was cut back by 10 bases and J by 3 bases. This CDR3 is built from 13 residues.